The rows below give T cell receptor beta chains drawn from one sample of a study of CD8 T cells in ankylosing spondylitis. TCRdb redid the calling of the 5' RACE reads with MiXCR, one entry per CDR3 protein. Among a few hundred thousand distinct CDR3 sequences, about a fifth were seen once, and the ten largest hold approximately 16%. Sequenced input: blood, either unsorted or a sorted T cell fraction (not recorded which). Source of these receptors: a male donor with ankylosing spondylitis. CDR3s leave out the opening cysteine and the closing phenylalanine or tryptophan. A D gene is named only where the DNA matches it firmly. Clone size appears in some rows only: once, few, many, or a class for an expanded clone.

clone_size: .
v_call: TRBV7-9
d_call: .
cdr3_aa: ASSTRAETQY

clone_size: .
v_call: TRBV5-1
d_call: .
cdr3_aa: ASSLGYGQFGYT

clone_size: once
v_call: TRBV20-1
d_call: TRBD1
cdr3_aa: SAREGRQGNTGELF

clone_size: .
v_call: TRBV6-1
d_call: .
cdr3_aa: ASSELAYEQY

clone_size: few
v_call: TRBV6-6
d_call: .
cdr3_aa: ASSYSIREPQH

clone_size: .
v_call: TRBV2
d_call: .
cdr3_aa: ASSEVSYGELF

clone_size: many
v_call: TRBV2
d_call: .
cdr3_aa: ASKQGGPGAF

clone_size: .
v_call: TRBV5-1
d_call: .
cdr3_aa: ASSFSTVNTGELF

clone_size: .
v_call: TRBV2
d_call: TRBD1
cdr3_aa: ASLGQYNSPLH

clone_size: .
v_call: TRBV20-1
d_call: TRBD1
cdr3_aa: SASVLRTGANEKLF

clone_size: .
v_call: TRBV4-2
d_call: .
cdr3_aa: ASSQERYEQF

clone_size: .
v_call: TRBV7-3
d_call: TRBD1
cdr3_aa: ASSRQGSRTDTQY

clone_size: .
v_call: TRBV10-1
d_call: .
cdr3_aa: ASSEEAFTEAF

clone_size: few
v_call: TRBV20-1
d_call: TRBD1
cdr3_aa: SATRQGPEEGFGYT

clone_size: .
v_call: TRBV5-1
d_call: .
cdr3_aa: ASKPATGTLYEQY

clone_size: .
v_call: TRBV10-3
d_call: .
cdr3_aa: AISERSRINEQF

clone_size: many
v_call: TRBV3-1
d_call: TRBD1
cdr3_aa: ASSQDPYRGSEAF

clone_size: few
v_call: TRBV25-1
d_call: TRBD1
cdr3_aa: ASSATGYTGELF

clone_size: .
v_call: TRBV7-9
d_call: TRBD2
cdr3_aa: ASSRRLAGAPEQY